The clone carrying this T cell receptor (beta chain) was seen only a few times. The sample carries other DNA sequences with the same CDR3. CDR1 MNHNS and CDR2 SASEGT come from the germline V gene. V lost 2 bases to trimming and J lost 1 base, with 9 bases between them. The CDR3 totals 14 residues. The data originate from a study of blood T cell repertoires in COVID-19. Study-wide context: From the United States, Italy and Spain came samples of acute and convalescent COVID-19. PBMCs, B-cell-depleted T cells, or T cells provided the cDNA or gDNA that made up the material.

Per the original data handling: Nucleated cell counts were estimated from reference gene primer amplification. This table comes from immunoSEQ multiplex PCR, and its TCRdb copy is limited to in-frame clones, with some not included. V, J and clone size reflect that table, while D and trimming were determined from the DNA. The sample comprises 85,000 to 100,000 clones, 79% of which are singletons, and 15% to 20% rests with the top ten. This clonotype was obtained from a woman aged 80 or over with active or convalescent COVID-19. Sequencing input: peripheral blood. This chain uses TRBV6-1 with TRBJ2-7, with D possibly TRBD1 on 6 matching bases. CDR3: CASSEQGISYEQYF. The CDR3 bases are TGTGCCAGCAGTGAACAGGGGATTTCCTACGAGCAGTACTTC.